Listed below are T cell receptor beta chains from one sample, sequenced in a study of T cell changes during pregnancy in multiple sclerosis. Using immunoSEQ multiplex PCR, the repertoire was profiled, and TCRdb retains in-frame clones only, with some absent. The sample lists approximately 74,000 clones, about 88% occurring once. Sequenced material: peripheral blood, taken before pregnancy. All receptors derive from a female donor with multiple sclerosis, enrolled in a pregnancy study. Both conserved end residues are part of each CDR3.

V	J	CDR3
TRBV9	TRBJ2-3	CASSVGIGTDTQYF
TRBV4-2	TRBJ2-1	CASSQDPPADYYNEQFF
TRBV6-1	TRBJ2-4	CASNRGGNIQYF
TRBV5-8	TRBJ2-7	CASRQTGTAYEQYF
TRBV10-3	TRBJ2-7	CAISERITGEQYF
TRBV16	TRBJ1-2	CASTLASYGYTF
TRBV9	TRBJ1-6	CASSVAAGGYNSPLHF
TRBV6-5	TRBJ1-1	CASGLMMSNTEAFF
TRBV7-9	TRBJ2-2	CASSSPSLGLGTGELFF
TRBV27	TRBJ1-1	CASSYRDREGTEAFF
TRBV9	TRBJ2-7	CASSVEGGEQYF
TRBV6-1	TRBJ2-5	CASTGQLQETQYF
TRBV4-2	TRBJ2-7	CASSQVVGEGYEQYF
TRBV19	TRBJ1-5	CASNGGEGIGQPQHF
TRBV30	TRBJ2-7	CAGQHNNSYEQYF
TRBV5-1	TRBJ2-5	CASSLRTSGETQYF
TRBV18	TRBJ2-5	CASSPTGEPLQETQYF
TRBV30	TRBJ1-3	CAWSSQGKPGNTIYF
TRBV30	TRBJ2-3	CAWSPSRTGGVDTQYF
TRBV30	TRBJ1-5	CAWSPGSSNQPQHF
TRBV6-1	TRBJ1-2	CASSESRTGRGFYGYTF
TRBV19	TRBJ1-4	CASTMTGTNEKLFF
TRBV5-6	TRBJ1-1	CASSLANALFF
TRBV18	TRBJ2-7	CASSPTSGGYEQYF
TRBV29-1	TRBJ2-5	CSVETGWETQYF
TRBV18	TRBJ1-2	CASSPPGQGNYGYTF
TRBV12-5	TRBJ1-2	CASGSPGRKPYGYTF
TRBV11-3	TRBJ2-5	CASSLTTSPETQYF
TRBV7-2	TRBJ2-5	CASSLQGVAETQYF
TRBV6-1	TRBJ2-7	CASSETLAGTTSYEQYF
TRBV29-1	TRBJ1-1	CSVEDQKGPLDTEAFF
TRBV7-3	TRBJ2-1	CASSLARYNEQFF
TRBV19	TRBJ2-7	CASSIGNSDYEQYF
TRBV11-2	TRBJ1-2	CASRPLRGPSAYGYTF
TRBV6-5	TRBJ1-1	CASSYGREAFF
TRBV6-5	TRBJ2-3	CASSSSRDRGLQYF
TRBV5-1	TRBJ1-3	CASSLAPSSGNTIYF
TRBV30	TRBJ2-7	CAWSTGSYEQYF
TRBV27	TRBJ2-1	CASGTHEQFF
TRBV6-5	TRBJ2-5	CASSPTSGGETQYF
TRBV5-1	TRBJ1-3	CASSRTADSGNTIYF
TRBV5-6	TRBJ2-3	CASSFAGYLQDTQYF
TRBV7-9	TRBJ2-5	CASSLVREGWETQYF
TRBV18	TRBJ2-6	CASSPTSGSGANVLTF
TRBV11-3	TRBJ2-3	CASSSTGRTDTQYF
TRBV30	TRBJ1-3	CAWSAGGPGNTIYF
TRBV7-9	TRBJ2-2	CASTILQGFGLFF
TRBV13	TRBJ2-3	CASSFLLISGRAADTQYF
TRBV6-1	TRBJ1-5	CASSRQGLQPQHF
TRBV7-2	TRBJ1-2	CASSLKVADGVSYTF
TRBV11-2	TRBJ1-2	CASSLEGAGTGAPLSYGYTF
TRBV2	TRBJ1-4	CASSEPGEVEKLFF
TRBV30	TRBJ2-7	CAWSRQIYEQYF
TRBV27	TRBJ1-1	CASSRDRSMNTEAFF
TRBV11-2	TRBJ2-2	CASSLEPWREGPGELFF
TRBV5-6	TRBJ1-5	CASSPGRAHGTKGNQPQHF
TRBV19	TRBJ2-7	CASSANLRQGDEQYF
TRBV27	TRBJ2-7	CASSSGGEGQYF
TRBV10-1	TRBJ1-1	CASSGNQGATEAFF
TRBV29-1	TRBJ2-1	CSVEDLKEGQGGNEQFF